The 8 T cell receptor beta chains presented below share a single source sample, sequenced in a study of blood T cell repertoires in COVID-19. The repertoire was sequenced with immunoSEQ multiplex PCR; TCRdb's copy has only in-frame clones and lacks some. The data contain tens of thousands of clones, around 85% of them singletons. The material sequenced was peripheral blood. The receptors stem from a man aged 50 to 59 with active COVID-19.

CDR3 loop: CASSLSGGLSGANVLTF. CDR3 sequence (DNA): TGTGCCAGCAGCCTCTCGGGGGGTCTCTCTGGGGCCAACGTCCTGACTTTC. The J gene is TRBJ2-6, the V gene TRBV13; 7 bases are a match to TRBD2. Losses at the gene ends were 5 bases for V and 0 bases for J; bases not matched to a gene: 7. Germline CDR1 is PRHDT and CDR2 is FYEKMQ (reference sequence). The CDR3 has 17 amino acids. Filled out from reference TRBV13 and TRBJ2-6, the complete variable domain reads AAGVIQSPRHLIKEKRETATLKCYPIPRHDTVYWYQQGPGQDPQFLISFYEKMQSDKGSIPDRFSAQQFSDYHSELNMSSLELGDSALYFCASSLSGGLSGANVLTFGAGSRLTVL.

This chain links TRBV3-1 (or the pseudogene TRBV3-2) with TRBJ2-7, with D possibly being TRBD2 (6 bases). Looked up from germline, CDR1 is LGHDT and CDR2 is YNNKEL (reference sequence). This CDR3 has 13 amino acids. The V and J ends lost 1 base and 3 bases respectively, with 7 bases between them. Here the CDR3 reads CASSQGTNYEQYF. The CDR3 DNA sequence: TGTGCCAGCAGCCAAGGGACTAACTACGAGCAGTACTTC.

V and J are TRBV7-2 and TRBJ1-2, with unresolved D. Germline-derived CDR1 and CDR2 are SGHTA and FQGNSA. The CDR3 covers 15 residues. Trimming removed 4 bases from V and 4 bases from J, with 16 bases in between. The CDR3: CASSYTGAGFYGYTF. CDR3 coding DNA: TGTGCCAGCAGCTATACGGGTGCGGGGTTCTATGGCTACACCTTC.

The table lists this clone with a count of one. CDR3 coding DNA: TGTGCCAGCAGTCTTAGACTAGTATCTACGCAGTATTTT. It encodes CASSLRLVSTQYF. This chain links TRBV27 with TRBJ2-3; TRBD2 might be the D (6 bases). Germline-derived CDR1 and CDR2 are MNHEY and SMNVEV (reference sequence). CDR3 size: 13 residues. V lost 5 bases, J lost 8 bases, and 14 bases lay in between.

The V call is TRBV6-5, the J call TRBJ2-7; TRBD1 aligns across 7 bases. The length of the CDR3 is 12 residues. After removal of 8 bases from V and 7 bases from J, the junction contained 8 bases not matched to a gene. Per germline, CDR1 MNHEY and CDR2 SVGAGI. The CDR3 DNA is TGTGCCAGCTCAACAGGGGTTCGGGAGCAGTACTTC. This sequence encodes CASSTGVREQYF.

This rearrangement joins TRBV11-2 to TRBJ1-1; D gene ambiguous. V lost 6 bases and J 0 bases, leaving 11 bases between the germline ends. The CDR3 has 14 amino acids. CDR1 and CDR2 from the germline V gene are SGHAT and FQNNGV. The CDR3 loop is CASSSQAMNTEAFF. The CDR3 region has the DNA TGTGCCAGCAGTTCTCAAGCCATGAACACTGAAGCTTTCTTT.

This chain connects TRBV4-2 to TRBJ2-6; 7 bases align to TRBD1. The germline V gene encodes CDR1 LGHNA and CDR2 YNFKEQ. Germline trimming cut 1 base from V and 2 bases from J; bases unmatched to any gene: 2. The CDR3 is 16 residues long. The CDR3 loop is CASSQVTGAGANVLTF. The CDR3 DNA reads TGTGCCAGCAGCCAAGTCACAGGGGCTGGGGCCAACGTCCTGACTTTC.

CDR3 DNA: TGTGCCAGCAGTTACGCAAGGACTAGCGGGGCCACCATAGGGGAGACCCAGTACTTC. Protein sequence: CASSYARTSGATIGETQYF. The genes are TRBV6-2 or TRBV6-3 and TRBJ2-5; 12 positions agree with TRBD2. Germline V gene data show CDR1 as MNHEY and CDR2 as SVGEGT. The CDR3 covers 19 residues. V lost 2 bases and J lost 5; bases outside the gene matches: 15.